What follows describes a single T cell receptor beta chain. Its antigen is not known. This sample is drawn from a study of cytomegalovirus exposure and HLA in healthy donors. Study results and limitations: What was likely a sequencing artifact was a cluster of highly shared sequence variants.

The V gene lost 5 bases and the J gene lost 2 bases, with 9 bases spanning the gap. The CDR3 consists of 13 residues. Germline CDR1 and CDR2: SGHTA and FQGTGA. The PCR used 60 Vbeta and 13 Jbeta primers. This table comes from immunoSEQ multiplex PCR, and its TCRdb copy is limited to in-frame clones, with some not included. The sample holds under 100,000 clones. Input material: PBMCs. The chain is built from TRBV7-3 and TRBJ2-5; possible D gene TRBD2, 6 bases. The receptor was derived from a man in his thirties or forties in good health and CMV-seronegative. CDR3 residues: CASSRGAQETQYF. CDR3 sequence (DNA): TGTGCCAGCAGCCGCGGGGCTCAAGAGACCCAGTACTTC.